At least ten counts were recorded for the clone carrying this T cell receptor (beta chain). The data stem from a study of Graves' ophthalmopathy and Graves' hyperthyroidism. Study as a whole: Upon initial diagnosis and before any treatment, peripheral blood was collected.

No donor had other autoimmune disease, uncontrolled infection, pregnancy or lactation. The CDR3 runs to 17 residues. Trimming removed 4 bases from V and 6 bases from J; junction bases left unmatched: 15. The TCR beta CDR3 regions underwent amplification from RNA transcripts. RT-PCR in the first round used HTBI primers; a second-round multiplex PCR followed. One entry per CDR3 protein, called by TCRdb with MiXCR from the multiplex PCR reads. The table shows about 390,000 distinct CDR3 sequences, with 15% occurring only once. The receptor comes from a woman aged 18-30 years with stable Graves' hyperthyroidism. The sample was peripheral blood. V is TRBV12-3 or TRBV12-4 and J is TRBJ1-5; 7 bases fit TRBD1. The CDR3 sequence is CASSSGGLTATGQPQHF. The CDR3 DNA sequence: TGTGCCAGCAGTTCAGGGGGATTGACCGCTACGGGTCAGCCCCAGCATTTT.